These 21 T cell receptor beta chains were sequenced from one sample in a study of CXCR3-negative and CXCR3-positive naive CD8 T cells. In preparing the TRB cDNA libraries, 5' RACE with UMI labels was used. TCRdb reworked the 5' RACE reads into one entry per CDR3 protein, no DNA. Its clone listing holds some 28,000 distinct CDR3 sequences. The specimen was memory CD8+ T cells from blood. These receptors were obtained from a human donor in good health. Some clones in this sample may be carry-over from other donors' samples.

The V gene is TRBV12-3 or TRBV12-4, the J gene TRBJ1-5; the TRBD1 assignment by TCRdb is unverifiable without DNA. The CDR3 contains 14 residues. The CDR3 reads CASSWDRVRQPQHF.

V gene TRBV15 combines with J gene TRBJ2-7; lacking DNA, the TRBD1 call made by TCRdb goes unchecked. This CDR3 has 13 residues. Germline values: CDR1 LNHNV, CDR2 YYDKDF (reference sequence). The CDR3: CATSWTKGGEQYF.

The CDR3 sequence is CSARVPGSSGNTIYF. The chain carries TRBV20-1 and TRBJ1-3. Germline CDR1 is DFQATT and CDR2 is SNEGSKA (reference sequence). The CDR3 length is 15 residues.

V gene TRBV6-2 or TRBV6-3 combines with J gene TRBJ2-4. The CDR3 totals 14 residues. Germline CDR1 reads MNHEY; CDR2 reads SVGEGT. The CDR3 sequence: CASSILASENIQYF.

CDR3: CASSLAGTGYNEQFF. The rearrangement uses TRBV5-1 and TRBJ2-1; TCRdb picks TRBD1, but there is no DNA to check that call. The V gene's germline CDR1 is SGHRS and CDR2 YFSETQ. The CDR3 is 15 amino acids.

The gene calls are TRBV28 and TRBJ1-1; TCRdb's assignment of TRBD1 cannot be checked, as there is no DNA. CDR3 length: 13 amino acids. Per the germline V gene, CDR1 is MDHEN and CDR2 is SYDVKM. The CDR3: CASSLWGDTEAFF. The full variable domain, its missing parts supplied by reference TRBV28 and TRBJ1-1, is DVKVTQSSRYLVKRTGEKVFLECVQDMDHENMFWYRQDPGLGLRLIYFSYDVKMKEKGDIPEGYSVSREKKERFSLILESASTNQTSMYLCASSLWGDTEAFFGQGTRLTVV.

The CDR3 reads CASSQTSTSGGETQYF. The V call is TRBV7-2, the J call TRBJ2-5; TCRdb indicates TRBD2, and absent DNA this call remains unverified. The CDR3 is 16 residues long. The germline V gene has CDR1 SGHTA and CDR2 FQGNSA.

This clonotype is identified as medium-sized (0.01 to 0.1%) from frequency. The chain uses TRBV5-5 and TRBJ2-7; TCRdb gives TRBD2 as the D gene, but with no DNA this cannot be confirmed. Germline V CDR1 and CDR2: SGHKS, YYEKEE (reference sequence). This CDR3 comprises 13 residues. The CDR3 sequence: CASSFGRVDEQYF.

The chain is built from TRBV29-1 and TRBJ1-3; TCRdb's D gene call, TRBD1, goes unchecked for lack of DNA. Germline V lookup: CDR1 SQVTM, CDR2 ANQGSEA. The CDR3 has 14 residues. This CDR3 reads CSALVTGAGNTIYF. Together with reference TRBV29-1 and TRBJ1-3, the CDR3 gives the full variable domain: SAVISQKPSRDICQRGTSLTIQCQVDSQVTMMFWYRQQPGQSLTLIATANQGSEATYESGFVIDKFPISRPNLTFSTLTVSNMSPEDSSIYLCSALVTGAGNTIYFGEGSWLTVV.

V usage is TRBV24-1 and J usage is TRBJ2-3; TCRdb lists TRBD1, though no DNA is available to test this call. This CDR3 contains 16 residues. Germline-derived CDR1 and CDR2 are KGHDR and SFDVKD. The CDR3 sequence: CATSDRPGQGLDTQYF.

The CDR3 region is CSVEYKASGAYEQYF. This chain uses TRBV29-1 with TRBJ2-7; TCRdb gives TRBD2 as the D gene, but with no DNA this cannot be confirmed. This CDR3 region has 15 residues. Germline V CDR1 and CDR2: SQVTM, ANQGSEA.

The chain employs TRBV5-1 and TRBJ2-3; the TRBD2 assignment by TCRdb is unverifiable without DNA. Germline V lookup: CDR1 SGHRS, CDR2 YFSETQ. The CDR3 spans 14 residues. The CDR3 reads CASSEASSTDTQYF. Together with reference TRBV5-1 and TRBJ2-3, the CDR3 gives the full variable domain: KAGVTQTPRYLIKTRGQQVTLSCSPISGHRSVSWYQQTPGQGLQFLFEYFSETQRNKGNFPGRFSGRQFSNSRSEMNVSTLELGDSALYLCASSEASSTDTQYFGPGTRLTVL.

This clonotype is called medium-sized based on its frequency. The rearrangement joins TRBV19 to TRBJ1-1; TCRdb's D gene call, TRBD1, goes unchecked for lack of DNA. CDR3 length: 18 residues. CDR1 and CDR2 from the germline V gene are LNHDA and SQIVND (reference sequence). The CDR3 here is CASTQMGTGQGWNTEAFF.

The CDR3 region is CASSQPYSDRLANYGYTF. The chain links TRBV3-1 to TRBJ1-2; as DNA is missing, the TRBD1 call by TCRdb cannot be tested. The CDR3 loop spans 18 amino acids. The germline V gene has CDR1 LGHDT and CDR2 YNNKEL (reference sequence).

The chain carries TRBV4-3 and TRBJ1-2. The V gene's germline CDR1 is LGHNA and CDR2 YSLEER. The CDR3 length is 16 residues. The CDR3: CASSQVGEGAFYGYTF.

CDR3 amino acids: CASSEAGRRYMNTEAFF. The chain employs TRBV2 and TRBJ1-1. Germline CDR1 SNHLY, CDR2 FYNNEI. The CDR3 length is 17 residues.

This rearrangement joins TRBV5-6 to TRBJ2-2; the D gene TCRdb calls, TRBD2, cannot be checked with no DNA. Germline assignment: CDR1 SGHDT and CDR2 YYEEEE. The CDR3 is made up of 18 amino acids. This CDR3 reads CASSLIGLAGTNTGELFF. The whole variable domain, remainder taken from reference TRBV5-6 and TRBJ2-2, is DAGVTQSPTHLIKTRGQQVTLRCSPKSGHDTVSWYQQALGQGPQFIFQYYEEEERQRGNFPDRFSGHQFPNYSSELNVNALLLGDSALYLCASSLIGLAGTNTGELFFGEGSRLTVL.

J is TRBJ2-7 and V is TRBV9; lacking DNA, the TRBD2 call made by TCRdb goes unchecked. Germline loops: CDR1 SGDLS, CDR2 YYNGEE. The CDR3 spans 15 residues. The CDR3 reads CASSVGLVGTYEQYF.

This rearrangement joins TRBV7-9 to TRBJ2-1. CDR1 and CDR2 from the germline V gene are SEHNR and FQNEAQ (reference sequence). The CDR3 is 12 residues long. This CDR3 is CASSQGWNEQFF.

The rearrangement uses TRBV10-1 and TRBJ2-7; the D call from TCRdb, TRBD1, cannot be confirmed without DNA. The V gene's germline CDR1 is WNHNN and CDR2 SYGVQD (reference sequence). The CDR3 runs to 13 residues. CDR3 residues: CASSEPGLDEQYF.

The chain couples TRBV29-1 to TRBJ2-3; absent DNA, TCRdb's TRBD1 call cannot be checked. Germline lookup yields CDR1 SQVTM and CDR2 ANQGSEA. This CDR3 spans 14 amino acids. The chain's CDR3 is CSVGFGGATDTQYF.